The rows below give T cell receptor beta chains drawn from one sample of a study of PD-L1 blockade in urothelial cancer. Clones were read by immunoSEQ multiplex PCR, and TCRdb kept only the in-frame ones, dropping some. In the table there are some 120,000 clones, about 83% of which are singletons. This specimen was PBMCs, taken around atezolizumab (anti-PD-L1) treatment. These receptors were taken from a man aged 50-60 years with urothelial cancer. CDR3s include the opening cysteine and the closing phenylalanine or tryptophan. D genes are given only for firm matches. Size is omitted from some rows. Given values are once, few, many or a class for expanded clones.

abundance	d_gene	v_gene	j_gene	CDR3aa	CDR3nt
-	TRBD1	TRBV5-6	TRBJ1-2	CASSFRDRDAGYTF	TGTGCCAGCAGCTTCCGGGACAGGGACGCTGGCTACACCTTC
-	TRBD2	TRBV15	TRBJ2-7	CATSRGGASGTLSEQYF	TGTGCCACCAGCAGAGGGGGGGCTAGCGGGACCCTTAGCGAGCAGTACTTC
once	TRBD1	TRBV28	TRBJ1-6	CASKGWTGGQSPLHF	TGTGCCAGCAAGGGGTGGACAGGGGGTCAGTCACCCCTCCACTTT
-	-	TRBV2	TRBJ2-7	CASRAGTLSYEQYF	TGTGCCAGCAGGGCCGGGACTCTCTCCTACGAGCAGTACTTC
-	-	TRBV15	TRBJ2-3	CATSRLANTDTQYF	TGTGCCACCAGCAGACTAGCGAATACAGATACGCAGTATTTT
-	-	TRBV5-1	TRBJ1-5	CASSLAGESNQPQHF	TGCGCCAGCAGCTTGGCAGGGGAAAGCAATCAGCCCCAGCATTTT
many	TRBD1	TRBV5-1	TRBJ2-7	CASSFGQGQEQYF	TGCGCCAGCAGCTTCGGACAGGGACAAGAGCAGTACTTC
-	-	TRBV7-9	TRBJ2-7	CASSPPWASEQYF	TGTGCCAGCAGCCCACCATGGGCATCCGAGCAGTACTTC
once	TRBD2	TRBV28	TRBJ2-5	CASGQAGSDQETQYF	TGTGCCAGCGGGCAAGCGGGATCGGACCAAGAGACCCAGTACTTC
-	-	TRBV6-5	TRBJ2-5	CASSRLLGGETQYF	TGTGCCAGCAGTCGACTGCTGGGGGGAGAGACCCAGTACTTC
-	-	TRBV9	TRBJ2-5	CASSVGRPGARRSETQYF	TGTGCCAGCAGCGTAGGAAGACCAGGGGCGCGACGTTCGGAGACCCAGTACTTC
-	TRBD2	TRBV6-6	TRBJ2-7	CASTSSGTSGSYEQYF	TGTGCCAGCACGTCCTCAGGGACTAGCGGGAGTTACGAGCAGTACTTC
-	-	TRBV7-9	TRBJ2-1	CASSSTTGEQFF	TGTGCCAGCAGCTCGACGACGGGTGAGCAGTTCTTC
-	-	TRBV2	TRBJ2-2	CASSALLNTGELFF	TGTGCCAGCAGCGCCTTACTTAACACCGGGGAGCTGTTTTTT
-	-	TRBV18	TRBJ2-5	CASSRGLQETQYF	TGTGCCAGCTCACGGGGACTGCAAGAGACCCAGTACTTC
once	-	TRBV7-9	TRBJ2-7	CASSPLTGYEQYF	TGTGCCAGCAGCCCCCTTACGGGTTACGAGCAGTACTTC
-	-	TRBV5-4	TRBJ2-3	CASSPGEDTQYF	TGTGCCAGCAGCCCCGGAGAGGATACGCAGTATTTT
-	-	TRBV27	TRBJ2-5	CASRKAGAGETQYF	TGTGCCAGCAGGAAGGCAGGGGCGGGAGAGACCCAGTACTTC
-	TRBD1	TRBV25-1	TRBJ1-1	CASSGTGTANTEAFF	TGTGCCAGCAGTGGAACCGGGACAGCGAACACTGAAGCTTTCTTT
-	-	TRBV15	TRBJ2-1	CATSSDYYNEQFF	TGTGCCACCAGCAGTGACTACTACAATGAGCAGTTCTTC
-	TRBD2	TRBV9	TRBJ2-1	CASSVGQRGDEQFF	TGTGCCAGCAGCGTAGGCCAGCGGGGGGATGAGCAGTTCTTC
-	TRBD2	TRBV6-1	TRBJ2-3	CASSERSGSSTDTQYF	TGTGCCAGCAGTGAACGGAGCGGGAGTAGCACAGATACGCAGTATTTT
once	-	TRBV19	TRBJ1-5	CASSIEGALNQPQHF	TGTGCCAGTAGTATAGAGGGGGCACTGAATCAGCCCCAGCATTTT
-	TRBD2	TRBV5-1	TRBJ2-5	CASSPGLAGRQETQYF	TGCGCCAGCAGCCCGGGACTAGCGGGAAGACAAGAGACCCAGTACTTC
-	-	TRBV6-1	TRBJ1-4	CASSEQGPNEKLFF	TGTGCCAGCAGTGAACAGGGGCCTAATGAAAAACTGTTTTTT
-	TRBD2	TRBV27	TRBJ2-7	CASSLLGTSGSMKYF	TGTGCCAGCAGTTTACTTGGGACTAGCGGGAGTATGAAGTACTTC
-	-	TRBV28	TRBJ1-1	CASSLSLRANTEAFF	TGTGCCAGCAGTTTGAGTCTCAGGGCGAACACTGAAGCTTTCTTT
few	TRBD1	TRBV7-6	TRBJ2-7	CASSSGRRDRLYEQYF	TGTGCCAGCAGCTCAGGCCGCCGGGACAGACTCTACGAGCAGTACTTC
-	-	TRBV10-3	TRBJ2-5	CAISESLLARETQYF	TGTGCCATCAGTGAAAGTTTACTAGCACGAGAGACCCAGTACTTC
-	TRBD1	TRBV4-2	TRBJ1-3	CASSQGQGSGNTIYF	TGTGCCAGCAGCCAAGGACAGGGCTCTGGAAACACCATATATTTT
-	TRBD1	TRBV7-8	TRBJ2-5	CASSLGTGNGETQYF	TGTGCCAGCAGCCTCGGGACAGGGAACGGAGAGACCCAGTACTTC
few	TRBD1	TRBV5-1	TRBJ1-6	CASSLSAGDSRNSPLHF	TGCGCCAGCAGCTTGTCTGCAGGGGACAGCCGAAATTCACCCCTCCACTTT
-	-	TRBV5-1	TRBJ1-2	CASRRGTNENYGYTF	TGCGCCAGTCGGCGGGGGACTAATGAAAACTATGGCTACACCTTC
-	-	TRBV5-5	TRBJ2-2	CASNSTPQSTGELFF	TGTGCCAGCAACTCGACTCCCCAATCCACCGGGGAGCTGTTTTTT
once	TRBD2	TRBV18	TRBJ2-5	CASSPRSSGSQETQYF	TGTGCCAGCTCACCACGGTCTAGCGGGAGCCAAGAGACCCAGTACTTC
-	TRBD2	TRBV6-1	TRBJ2-2	CASRDWKGLARNTGELFF	TGTGCCAGCCGTGACTGGAAGGGACTAGCGAGGAACACCGGGGAGCTGTTTTTT
-	-	TRBV28	TRBJ2-1	CASSFETGSYNEQFF	TGTGCCAGCAGTTTCGAGACAGGCTCCTACAATGAGCAGTTCTTC
few	TRBD1	TRBV5-4	TRBJ2-5	CASTPRGGQQETQYF	TGTGCCAGCACTCCCAGAGGGGGCCAGCAAGAGACCCAGTACTTC
-	-	TRBV9	TRBJ2-2	CASSTNPGLSLGGGELFF	TGTGCCAGCAGCACAAACCCGGGACTTAGTCTAGGTGGCGGGGAGCTGTTTTTT
-	TRBD2	TRBV5-6	TRBJ2-1	CASSLPWGGSIDEQFF	TGTGCCAGCAGCTTGCCTTGGGGCGGGAGTATCGATGAGCAGTTCTTC
few	TRBD1	TRBV7-2	TRBJ1-2	CASSAPGGGGYTF	TGTGCCAGCAGCGCCCCAGGGGGCGGGGGCTACACCTTC
-	-	TRBV28	TRBJ2-3	CASSDFQTEVTDTQYF	TGTGCCAGCAGTGACTTCCAAACGGAGGTCACAGATACGCAGTATTTT
-	-	TRBV28	TRBJ2-3	CASSLTSTDTQYF	TGTGCCAGCAGCCTGACTAGCACAGATACGCAGTATTTT
-	TRBD2	TRBV27	TRBJ2-7	CASSFSGGSYEQYF	TGTGCCAGCAGTTTTAGCGGGGGCTCCTACGAGCAGTACTTC
-	TRBD1	TRBV5-1	TRBJ1-2	CASSRPSGQGFGYTF	TGCGCCAGCAGCCGTCCCTCTGGACAGGGTTTCGGCTACACCTTC
-	-	TRBV28	TRBJ2-1	CASSRIPDDSGPGEQFF	TGTGCCAGCAGTCGGATACCTGATGATAGCGGCCCGGGAGAGCAGTTCTTC
-	TRBD2	TRBV29-1	TRBJ2-1	CSVSPGTSYNEQFF	TGCAGCGTTTCTCCCGGGACTAGCTACAATGAGCAGTTCTTC
-	-	TRBV27	TRBJ1-1	CASSRTVMNTEAFF	TGTGCCAGCAGCCGAACAGTGATGAACACTGAAGCTTTCTTT
-	-	TRBV7-2	TRBJ1-2	CASSFGQGRGYTF	TGTGCCAGCAGCTTCGGTCAGGGAAGGGGCTACACCTTC
once	-	TRBV5-4	TRBJ2-3	CASSFPGVDTQYF	TGTGCCAGCAGCTTTCCAGGGGTCGATACGCAGTATTTT
-	-	TRBV30	TRBJ1-1	CAWSDSNRNTEAFF	TGTGCCTGGAGCGACAGCAACAGGAACACTGAAGCTTTCTTT
-	-	TRBV7-3	TRBJ2-6	CASSPDSRVSGANVLTF	TGTGCCAGCAGCCCAGACTCCAGGGTCTCTGGGGCCAACGTCCTGACTTTC
-	-	TRBV11-2	TRBJ2-5	CASSLGPWTNLWETQYF	TGTGCCAGCAGCCTAGGACCCTGGACTAACCTCTGGGAGACCCAGTACTTC
-	-	TRBV5-4	TRBJ1-6	CASSPWTGNSPLHF	TGTGCCAGCAGCCCCTGGACTGGGAATTCACCCCTCCACTTT